The 9 T cell receptor beta chains below come from one sample, sequenced in a study of CD8+CD57+ T cells in acquired aplastic anemia. Patients included in sequencing had previously demonstrated CD8+CD57+ cell expansion by flow cytometry. Using genomic DNA as the template, TCR beta VDJ and CDR3 profiling was carried out. TCRdb independently ran MiXCR on the reads; one entry per CDR3 protein. The sample comprises 450,000 to 550,000 distinct CDR3 sequences, approximately 32% of which are singletons, and 0.82% rests with the top ten. Sequencing input: sorted CD4+, CD8+, or CD8+CD57+ T cells (not recorded which) from PBMCs. Receptors were obtained from a human donor with aplastic anemia.

This clonotype was counted many times. The rearrangement links TRBV5-1 to TRBJ2-7; 14 bases map to TRBD2. Germline loops: CDR1 SGHRS, CDR2 YFSETQ. This CDR3 has 18 residues. The V gene end was trimmed by 4 bases and the J gene end by 1 base; junction bases not matched to a gene: 10. CDR3: CASSRTGTSGSKSYEQYF. The CDR3 coding sequence is TGCGCCAGCAGCCGGACTGGGACTAGCGGGAGCAAGTCCTACGAGCAGTACTTC. Filled out from reference TRBV5-1 and TRBJ2-7, the complete variable domain reads KAGVTQTPRYLIKTRGQQVTLSCSPISGHRSVSWYQQTPGQGLQFLFEYFSETQRNKGNFPGRFSGRQFSNSRSEMNVSTLELGDSALYLCASSRTGTSGSKSYEQYFGPGTRLTVT.

The chain has TRBV11-2 and TRBJ2-3; 9 positions match TRBD2. V gave up 0 bases and J gave up 9 bases; unmatched junction bases: 7. The CDR3 covers 15 residues. From germline, CDR1 is SGHAT and CDR2 FQNNGV. The CDR3 region has the DNA TGTGCCAGCAGCTTAGAGGGTGCTAGCGGGACGACGCAGTATTTT. Protein: CASSLEGASGTTQYF.

V is TRBV7-2 and J is TRBJ2-1; no clear D gene. The V and J ends lost 5 bases and 6 bases respectively, with 8 bases between them. This CDR3 is 12 amino acids long. CDR1 is SGHTA and CDR2 is FQGNSA in the germline V gene. Written as DNA, the CDR3 is TGTGCCAGCAGCCTGAGGTTCAATGAGCAGTTCTTC. Amino acids: CASSLRFNEQFF.

This clonotype has a handful of counts. The chain has TRBV2 and TRBJ2-3; TRBD2 matches 8 bases. Germline loops: CDR1 SNHLY, CDR2 FYNNEI. V gave up 5 bases and J gave up 4 bases; unmatched junction bases: 11. CDR3 length: 16 amino acids. The CDR3 coding sequence is TGTGCCAGCAGTCTATATAGCGGGGTTGGGGCAGATACGCAGTATTTT. Its protein product is CASSLYSGVGADTQYF.

This clonotype has a count of ten or more. V usage is TRBV12-3 or TRBV12-4 and J usage is TRBJ2-7; 7 nucleotides align to TRBD1. V lost 6 bases to trimming and J lost 5 bases; unmatched junction nucleotides: 13. This CDR3 is 15 amino acids long. CDR3 sequence reads: CASRRQGSSIHEQYF. CDR3 nucleotide sequence: TGTGCCAGCAGGCGACAGGGTTCATCGATCCACGAGCAGTACTTC.

This clonotype has at least ten counts. V usage is TRBV7-8 and J usage is TRBJ1-2; possible D gene TRBD1, 5 bases. Trimming cost V 1 base and J 12 bases, with 15 bases left between them. This CDR3 is 13 amino acids long. CDR1 and CDR2 (germline): SGHVS, FQNEAQ. The CDR3 bases are TGTGCCAGCAGCTTAGGACAGTGGGATCCAAACACCTTC. Protein product: CASSLGQWDPNTF. Based on the CDR3 plus reference TRBV7-8 and TRBJ1-2, the full variable domain is GAGVSQSPRYKVAKRGQDVALRCDPISGHVSLFWYQQALGQGPEFLTYFQNEAQLDKSGLPSDRFFAERPEGSVSTLKIQRTQQEDSAVYLCASSLGQWDPNTFGSGTRLTVV.

The chain links TRBV7-7 to TRBJ2-5; D gene uncertain. The germline V gene has CDR1 SSHAT and CDR2 FNYEAQ (reference sequence). The CDR3 consists of 12 residues. The CDR3 spells CARDGPSETQYF. The CDR3 nucleotides read TGTGCTAGAGATGGGCCGTCGGAGACCCAGTACTTC.

This clonotype has at least ten counts. The chain carries TRBV19 and TRBJ1-1; no reliable D call. Trimming shortened V by 2 bases and J by 2 bases, and 9 bases separated the two germline ends. Germline assignment: CDR1 LNHDA and CDR2 SQIVND (reference sequence). This CDR3 is built from 14 residues. For the CDR3, the DNA is TGTGCCAGTAGTATAAGAGGAGATAACACTGAAGCTTTCTTT. It translates to CASSIRGDNTEAFF.

This clonotype appeared many times. As DNA, the CDR3 is TGTGCCAGCAGTCCTATTTATCCTTCCTACGAGCAGTACTTC. Amino acids: CASSPIYPSYEQYF. V is TRBV9 and J is TRBJ2-7; no clear D. Between the trimmed V and J ends, which lost 5 bases and 1 base, there was a span of 13 bases. Germline V gene data show CDR1 as SGDLS and CDR2 as YYNGEE. The CDR3 contains 14 residues.